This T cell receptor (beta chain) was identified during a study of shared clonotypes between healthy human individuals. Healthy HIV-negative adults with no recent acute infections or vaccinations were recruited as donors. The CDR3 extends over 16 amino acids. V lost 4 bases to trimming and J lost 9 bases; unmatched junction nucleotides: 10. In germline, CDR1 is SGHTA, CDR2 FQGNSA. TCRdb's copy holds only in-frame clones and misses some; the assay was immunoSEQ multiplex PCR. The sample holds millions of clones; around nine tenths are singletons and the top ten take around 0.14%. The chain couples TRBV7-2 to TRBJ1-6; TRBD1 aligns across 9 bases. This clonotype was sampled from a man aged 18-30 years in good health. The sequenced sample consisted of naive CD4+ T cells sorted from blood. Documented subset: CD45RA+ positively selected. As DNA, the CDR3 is TGTGCCAGCAGCTCGATGACAGGGGGTATAATTTCACCCCTCCACTTT. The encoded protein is CASSSMTGGIISPLHF.